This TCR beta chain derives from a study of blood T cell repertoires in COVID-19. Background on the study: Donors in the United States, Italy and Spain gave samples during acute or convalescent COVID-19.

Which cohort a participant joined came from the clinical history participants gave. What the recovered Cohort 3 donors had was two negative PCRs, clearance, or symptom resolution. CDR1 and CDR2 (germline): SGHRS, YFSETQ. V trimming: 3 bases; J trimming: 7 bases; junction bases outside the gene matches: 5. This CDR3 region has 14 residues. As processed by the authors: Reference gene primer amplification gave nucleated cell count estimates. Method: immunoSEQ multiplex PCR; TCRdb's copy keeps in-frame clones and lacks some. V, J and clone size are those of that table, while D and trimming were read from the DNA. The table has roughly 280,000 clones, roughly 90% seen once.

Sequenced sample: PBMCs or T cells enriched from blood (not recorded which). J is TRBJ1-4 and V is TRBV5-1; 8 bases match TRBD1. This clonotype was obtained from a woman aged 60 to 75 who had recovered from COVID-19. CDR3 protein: CASSSWTGPEKLFF. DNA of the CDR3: TGCGCCAGCAGCTCCTGGACAGGGCCTGAAAAACTGTTTTTT. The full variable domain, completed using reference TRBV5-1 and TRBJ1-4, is KAGVTQTPRYLIKTRGQQVTLSCSPISGHRSVSWYQQTPGQGLQFLFEYFSETQRNKGNFPGRFSGRQFSNSRSEMNVSTLELGDSALYLCASSSWTGPEKLFFGSGTQLSVL.